This T cell receptor (beta chain) emerged from a study of Graves' ophthalmopathy and Graves' hyperthyroidism. The sequenced template was RNA, covering the TCR beta CDR3 region. The first-round RT-PCR employed HTBI primers together with the Qiagen OneStep RT-PCR kit. A multiplex PCR was then performed as the second round. Via MiXCR, TCRdb re-called the multiplex PCR reads, giving one row per CDR3 protein. The sample has about 240,000 distinct CDR3 sequences; less than 55% are singletons. In its sample, this clonotype was seen many times. Its antigen is unknown. Study results and limitations: Ophthalmopathy progression prediction by the model yielded a sensitivity of about 70% and a specificity of roughly 74%.

V was cut by 6 bases and J by 1 base, with 9 bases left in between. This CDR3 contains 13 residues. The sequenced sample was peripheral blood. This clonotype was sampled from an adult man with Graves' ophthalmopathy. This chain uses TRBV12-3 or TRBV12-4 with TRBJ2-5, with a tentative D call TRBD1 (6 bases). The CDR3 region has the DNA TGTGCCAGCAGCCGGGACACCCAAGAGACCCAGTACTTC. Translating gives CASSRDTQETQYF.